What follows are 5 T cell receptor beta chains derived from one specimen sequenced in a study of OX40 agonist ivuxolimab in advanced cancers. The method was immunoSEQ multiplex PCR; TCRdb's version includes in-frame clones alone and lacks a portion of them. The profile covers about 89,000 clones, with 88% appearing a single time and around 0.29% taken by the ten largest. Sequences were derived from CD4+ or CD8+ T cells sorted from blood, sampled in a trial of the OX40 agonist ivuxolimab. These receptors were taken from an adult with an advanced solid tumor such as melanoma, head and neck, liver or kidney cancer.

The V call is TRBV2, the J call TRBJ2-7; D not certain. There are 15 residues in the CDR3. The ends were cut back, 1 base at V and 0 bases at J, with 10 bases in the middle. The germline V gene encodes CDR1 SNHLY and CDR2 FYNNEI. The CDR3 reads CASSEGPLSSYEQYF. The CDR3 region has the DNA TGTGCCAGCAGTGAAGGGCCGCTGAGCTCCTACGAGCAGTACTTC. The full variable domain, in which reference TRBV2 and TRBJ2-7 provide the parts outside the CDR3, is EPEVTQTPSHQVTQMGQEVILRCVPISNHLYFYWYRQILGQKVEFLVSFYNNEISEKSEIFDDQFSVERPDGSNFTLKIRSTKLEDSAMYFCASSEGPLSSYEQYFGPGTRLTVT.

The chain uses TRBV5-1 and TRBJ1-2; maybe TRBD1 (5 bases). The germline V gene has CDR1 SGHRS and CDR2 YFSETQ. Trimming shortened V by 0 bases and J by 5 bases, and 11 bases separated the two germline ends. CDR3 length: 14 amino acids. The DNA of the CDR3 is TGCGCCAGCAGCTTGGGGGACGGAGCGTATGGCTACACCTTC. Protein product: CASSLGDGAYGYTF.

This chain uses TRBV2 with TRBJ1-2; 8 bases line up with TRBD1. Germline CDR1 SNHLY, CDR2 FYNNEI. The trim removed 5 bases at V and 0 bases at J, leaving 8 bases unmatched. The CDR3 consists of 16 residues. The CDR3 loop reads CASSPRTGRSNYGYTF. The CDR3 region has the DNA TGTGCCAGCAGTCCCCGGACAGGGAGGTCTAACTATGGCTACACCTTC. Drawing the rest from reference TRBV2 and TRBJ1-2, the complete variable domain is EPEVTQTPSHQVTQMGQEVILRCVPISNHLYFYWYRQILGQKVEFLVSFYNNEISEKSEIFDDQFSVERPDGSNFTLKIRSTKLEDSAMYFCASSPRTGRSNYGYTFGSGTRLTVV.

This clone was detected a few times. V is TRBV6-5 and J is TRBJ2-6; D is uncertain. The germline gives CDR1 MNHEY, CDR2 SVGAGI. Deletions cut 5 bases from V and 2 bases from J, with 4 bases between. This CDR3 is 13 amino acids long. The CDR3 here is CASSTTGANVLTF. The CDR3 nucleotides read TGTGCCAGCAGTACCACTGGGGCCAACGTCCTGACTTTC.

The CDR3 protein is CASSGNRIYEQYF. In nucleotides, the CDR3 is TGTGCCAGCAGTGGGAACAGAATCTACGAGCAGTACTTC. This rearrangement joins TRBV6-1 to TRBJ2-7, with unresolved D. From germline, CDR1 is MNHNS and CDR2 SASEGT. Trimming stripped 4 bases from V and 3 bases from J, with 10 bases between. The CDR3 extends over 13 amino acids.